Detailed here is one TCR beta chain. The data were taken from a study of blood T cell repertoires in COVID-19. Whole-study context: Acute and convalescent COVID-19 samples came from the United States, Italy and Spain. PBMCs, B-cell-depleted T cells, or T cells were the source of the cDNA or gDNA that made up the material.

TCRdb's copy holds only in-frame clones and misses some; the assay was immunoSEQ multiplex PCR. This sample yields some 260,000 clones, of which around four fifths are seen a single time; 4% belongs to the top ten. Sample: peripheral blood. The receptor was isolated from a woman aged 40 to 50 with active or convalescent COVID-19.

Here the CDR3 DNA reads TGTGCCAGCAGCCCGCAGGGGGTTGGCACTGAAGCTTTCTTT. It encodes CASSPQGVGTEAFF. The chain combines TRBV9 with TRBJ1-1, with 7 bases lining up with TRBD1. This CDR3 spans 14 amino acids. V shed 4 bases, J shed 4 bases, and the junction held 7 bases outside the gene matches. Per the germline V gene, CDR1 is SGDLS and CDR2 is YYNGEE.